This TCR beta chain stems from a study of breast tumors, draining lymph nodes, adjacent tissues. MiXCR, applied by TCRdb to the multiplex PCR reads, yields one record per CDR3 protein. Of about 94,000 distinct CDR3 sequences listed, about 27% are singletons. Broader study findings: Tumor TCR diversity was below lymph nodes but above nontumor tissue. The lymph node origin of tumor T cells was framed as consistent with a hypothesis, not demonstrated. Compared with basal-like, luminal-like tumors shared significantly more repertoire with nontumor tissue. Data fit most tumor T cells coming from lymph node, expanding in tumor.

From germline, CDR1 is SGHTA and CDR2 FQGTGA. This CDR3 spans 14 amino acids. This clonotype was recorded many times. Its antigen remains unidentified. This may arise from a read error, as a much more abundant clone is one base away. Samples came from axillary lymph nodes draining the breast cancer. The receptor's source is a female donor with breast cancer. Some clones in this sample may be carry-over from other donors' samples. V is TRBV7-3 and J is TRBJ2-2, with a weak D call TRBD1 (5 bases). Sequencing input: axillary lymph node tissue. CDR3: CVSSFAGSTGELFF. The CDR3 DNA reads as TGTGTCAGCAGCTTCGCAGGGTCAACCGGGGAGCTGTTTTTT.